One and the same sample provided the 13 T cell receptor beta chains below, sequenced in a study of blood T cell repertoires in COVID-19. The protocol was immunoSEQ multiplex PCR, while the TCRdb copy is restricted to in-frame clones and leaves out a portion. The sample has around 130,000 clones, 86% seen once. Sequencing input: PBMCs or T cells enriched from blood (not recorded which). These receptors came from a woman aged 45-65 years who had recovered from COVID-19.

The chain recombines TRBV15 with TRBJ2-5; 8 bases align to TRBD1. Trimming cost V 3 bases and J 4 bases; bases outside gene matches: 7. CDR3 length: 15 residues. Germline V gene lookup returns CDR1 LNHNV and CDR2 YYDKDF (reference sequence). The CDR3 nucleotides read TGTGCCACCAGCAGGGACAGGACAGGGCTAGAGACCCAGTACTTC. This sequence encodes CATSRDRTGLETQYF. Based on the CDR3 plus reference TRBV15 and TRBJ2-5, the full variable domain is DAMVIQNPRYQVTQFGKPVTLSCSQTLNHNVMYWYQQKSSQAPKLLFHYYDKDFNNEADTPDNFQSRRPNTSFCFLDIRSPGLGDTAMYLCATSRDRTGLETQYFGPGTRLLVL.

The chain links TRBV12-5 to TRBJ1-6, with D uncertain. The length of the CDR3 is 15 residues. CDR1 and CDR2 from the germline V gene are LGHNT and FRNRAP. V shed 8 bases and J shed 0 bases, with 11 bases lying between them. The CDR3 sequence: CASIMESSYNSPLHF. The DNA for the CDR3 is TGTGCTAGTATCATGGAGAGCTCCTATAATTCACCCCTCCACTTT.

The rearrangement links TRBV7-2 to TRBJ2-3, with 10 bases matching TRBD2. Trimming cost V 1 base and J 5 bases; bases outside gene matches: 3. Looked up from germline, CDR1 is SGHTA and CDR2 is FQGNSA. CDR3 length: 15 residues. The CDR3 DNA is TGTGCCAGCAGCTTAGGCGCTAGCGGGAGAGATACGCAGTATTTT. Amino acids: CASSLGASGRDTQYF.

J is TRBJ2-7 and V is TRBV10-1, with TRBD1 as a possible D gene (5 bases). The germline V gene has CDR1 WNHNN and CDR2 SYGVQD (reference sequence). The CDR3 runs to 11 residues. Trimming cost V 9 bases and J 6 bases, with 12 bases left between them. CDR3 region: CARTQGGEQYF. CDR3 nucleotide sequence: TGCGCCAGGACGCAGGGTGGCGAGCAGTACTTC.

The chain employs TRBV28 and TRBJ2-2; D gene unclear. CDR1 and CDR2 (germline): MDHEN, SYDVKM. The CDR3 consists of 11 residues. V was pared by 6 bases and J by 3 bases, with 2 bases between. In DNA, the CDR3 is TGTGCCAGCAGCTACACCGGGGAGCTGTTTTTT. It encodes CASSYTGELFF.

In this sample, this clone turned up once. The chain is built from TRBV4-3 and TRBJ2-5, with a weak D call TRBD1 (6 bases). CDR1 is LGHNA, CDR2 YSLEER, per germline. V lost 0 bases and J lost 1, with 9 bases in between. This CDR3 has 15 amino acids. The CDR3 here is CASSQDQDSQETQYF. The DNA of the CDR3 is TGCGCCAGCAGCCAAGATCAGGACAGCCAAGAGACCCAGTACTTC.

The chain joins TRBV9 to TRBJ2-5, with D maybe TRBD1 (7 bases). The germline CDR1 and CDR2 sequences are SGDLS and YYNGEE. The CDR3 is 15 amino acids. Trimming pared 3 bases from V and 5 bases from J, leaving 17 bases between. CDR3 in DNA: TGTGCCAGCAGCGCGGGAGACAGGGCAAGGGAGACCCAGTACTTC. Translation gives CASSAGDRARETQYF.

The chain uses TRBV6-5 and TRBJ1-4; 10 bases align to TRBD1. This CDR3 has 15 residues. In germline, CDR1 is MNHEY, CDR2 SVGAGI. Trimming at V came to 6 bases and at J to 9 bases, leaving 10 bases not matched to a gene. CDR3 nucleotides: TGTGCCAGCAGCCTATCCGGGACAGGGGTTCAAAAACTGTTTTTT. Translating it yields CASSLSGTGVQKLFF.

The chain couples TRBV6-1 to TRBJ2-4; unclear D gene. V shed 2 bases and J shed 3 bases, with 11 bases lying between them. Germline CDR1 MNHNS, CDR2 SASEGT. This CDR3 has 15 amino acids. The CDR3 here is CASSESPFYKNIQYF. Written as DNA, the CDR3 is TGTGCCAGCAGTGAAAGCCCCTTTTACAAAAACATTCAGTACTTC.

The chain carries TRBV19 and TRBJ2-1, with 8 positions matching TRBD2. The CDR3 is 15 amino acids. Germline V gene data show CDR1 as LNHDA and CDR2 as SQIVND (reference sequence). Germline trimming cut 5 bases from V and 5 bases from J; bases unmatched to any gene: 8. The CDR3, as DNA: TGTGCCAGTAGTCGGGGGGGGCGCAACCACAATGAGCAGTTCTTC. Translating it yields CASSRGGRNHNEQFF.

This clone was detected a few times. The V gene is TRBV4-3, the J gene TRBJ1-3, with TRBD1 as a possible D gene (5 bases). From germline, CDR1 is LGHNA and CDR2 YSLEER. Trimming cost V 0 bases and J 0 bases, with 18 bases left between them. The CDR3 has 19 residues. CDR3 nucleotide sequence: TGCGCCAGCAGCCAAGACGCTGGGAAAGGAGGGGCCTCTGGAAACACCATATATTTT. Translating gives CASSQDAGKGGASGNTIYF.

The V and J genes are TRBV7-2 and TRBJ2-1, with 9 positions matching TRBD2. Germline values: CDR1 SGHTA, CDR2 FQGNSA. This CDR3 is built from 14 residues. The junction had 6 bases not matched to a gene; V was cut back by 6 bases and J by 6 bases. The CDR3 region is CASRSSGGLNEQFF. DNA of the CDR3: TGTGCCAGCAGGTCCAGCGGGGGGCTCAATGAGCAGTTCTTC.

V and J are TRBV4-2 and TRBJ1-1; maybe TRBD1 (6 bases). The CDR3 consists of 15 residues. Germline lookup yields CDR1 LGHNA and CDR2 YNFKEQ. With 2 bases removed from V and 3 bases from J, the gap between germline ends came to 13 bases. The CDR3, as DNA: TGTGCCAGCAGCCAACCCAAACAGGGAGACACTGAAGCTTTCTTT. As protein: CASSQPKQGDTEAFF.